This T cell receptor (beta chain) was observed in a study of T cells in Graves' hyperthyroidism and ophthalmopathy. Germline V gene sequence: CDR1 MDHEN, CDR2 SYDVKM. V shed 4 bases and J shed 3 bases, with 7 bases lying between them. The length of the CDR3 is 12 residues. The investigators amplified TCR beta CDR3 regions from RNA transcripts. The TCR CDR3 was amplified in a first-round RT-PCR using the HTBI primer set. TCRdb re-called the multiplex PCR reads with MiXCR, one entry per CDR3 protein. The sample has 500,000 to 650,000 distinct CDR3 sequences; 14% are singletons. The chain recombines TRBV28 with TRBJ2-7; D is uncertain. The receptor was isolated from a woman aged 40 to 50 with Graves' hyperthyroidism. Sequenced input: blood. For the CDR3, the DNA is TGTGCCAGCAGTTACCCCCTCTACGAGCAGTACTTC. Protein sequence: CASSYPLYEQYF.